This TCR beta chain was identified during a study of cytomegalovirus exposure and HLA in healthy donors. Vbeta (60) and Jbeta (13) primers were used in the PCR. The repertoire was sequenced with immunoSEQ multiplex PCR; TCRdb's copy has only in-frame clones and lacks some. The sample consists of a few hundred thousand clones, 80% to 85% of them appearing once. This clone was seen a handful of times. The antigen is unknown. Study-wide points: It was assumed in the presence/absence analyses that sequencing depth was roughly uniform across donors. Versus the approximately 670-donor mean, an Asian-associated ancestry cluster reportedly showed fewer N-insertions in a later analysis.

After removal of 4 bases from V and 5 bases from J, the junction contained 5 bases not matched to a gene. This CDR3 spans 15 amino acids. Germline values: CDR1 MDHEN, CDR2 SYDVKM. Source material: PBMCs. The chain has TRBV28 and TRBJ1-4, with 9 nucleotides matching TRBD1. This TCR was sampled from a woman between 55 and 75 years old in good health and CMV-seropositive. The CDR3 loop is CASSSPGTGNEKLFF. The CDR3 DNA reads as TGTGCCAGCAGTTCCCCCGGGACAGGGAATGAAAAACTGTTTTTT. The complete variable domain, with remaining parts taken from reference TRBV28 and TRBJ1-4, reads DVKVTQSSRYLVKRTGEKVFLECVQDMDHENMFWYRQDPGLGLRLIYFSYDVKMKEKGDIPEGYSVSREKKERFSLILESASTNQTSMYLCASSSPGTGNEKLFFGSGTQLSVL.